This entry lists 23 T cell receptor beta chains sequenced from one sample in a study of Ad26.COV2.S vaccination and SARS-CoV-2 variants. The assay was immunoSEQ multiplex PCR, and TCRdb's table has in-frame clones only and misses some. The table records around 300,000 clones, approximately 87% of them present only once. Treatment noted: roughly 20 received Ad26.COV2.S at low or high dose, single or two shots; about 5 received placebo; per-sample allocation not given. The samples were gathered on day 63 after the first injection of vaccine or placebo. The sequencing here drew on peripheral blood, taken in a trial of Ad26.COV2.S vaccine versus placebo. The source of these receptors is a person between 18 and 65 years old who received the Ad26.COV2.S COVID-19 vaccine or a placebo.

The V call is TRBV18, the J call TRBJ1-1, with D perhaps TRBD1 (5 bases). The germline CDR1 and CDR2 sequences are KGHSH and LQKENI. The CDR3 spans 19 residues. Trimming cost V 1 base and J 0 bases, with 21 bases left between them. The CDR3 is CASSPLDRGIAPLNTEAFF. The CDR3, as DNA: TGTGCCAGCTCACCACTCGATCGGGGGATAGCCCCACTGAACACTGAAGCTTTCTTT.

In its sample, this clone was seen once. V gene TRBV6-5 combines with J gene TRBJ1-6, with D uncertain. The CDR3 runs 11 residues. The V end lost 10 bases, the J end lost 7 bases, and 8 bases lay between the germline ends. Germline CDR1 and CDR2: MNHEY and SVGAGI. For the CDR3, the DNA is TGTGCCACCGATTTAAATTCACCCCTCCACTTT. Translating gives CATDLNSPLHF.

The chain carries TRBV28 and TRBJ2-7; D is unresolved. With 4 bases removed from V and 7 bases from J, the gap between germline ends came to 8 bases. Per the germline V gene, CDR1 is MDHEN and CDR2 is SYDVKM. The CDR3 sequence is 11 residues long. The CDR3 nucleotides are TGTGCCAGCAGTTCTCTGGGGGAGCAGTACGTC. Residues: CASSSLGEQYV.

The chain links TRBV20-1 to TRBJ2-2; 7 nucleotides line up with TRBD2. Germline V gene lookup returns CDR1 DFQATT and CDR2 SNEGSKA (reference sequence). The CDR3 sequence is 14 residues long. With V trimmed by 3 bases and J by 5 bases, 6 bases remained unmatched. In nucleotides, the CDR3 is TGCAGTGCTAGTGTCTGGGGGGGGACCGGGGAGCTGTTTTTT. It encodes CSASVWGGTGELFF.

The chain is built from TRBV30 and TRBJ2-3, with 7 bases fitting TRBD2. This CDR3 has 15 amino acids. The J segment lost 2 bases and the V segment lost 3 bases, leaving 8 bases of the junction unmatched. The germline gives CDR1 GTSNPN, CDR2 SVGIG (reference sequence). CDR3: CAWRGRALITDTQYF. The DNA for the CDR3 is TGTGCCTGGAGGGGGAGGGCCCTGATCACAGATACGCAGTATTTT.

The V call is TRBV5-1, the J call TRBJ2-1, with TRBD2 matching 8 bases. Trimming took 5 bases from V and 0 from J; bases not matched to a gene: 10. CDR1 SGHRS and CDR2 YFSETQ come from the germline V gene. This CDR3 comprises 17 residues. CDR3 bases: TGCGCCAGCAGACTCGGACTAGCCGTATTCTCCTACAATGAGCAGTTCTTC. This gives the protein CASRLGLAVFSYNEQFF.

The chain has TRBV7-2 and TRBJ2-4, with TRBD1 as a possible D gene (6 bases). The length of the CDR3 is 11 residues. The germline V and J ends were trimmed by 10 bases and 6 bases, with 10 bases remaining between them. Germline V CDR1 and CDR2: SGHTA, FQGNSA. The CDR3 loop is CAITRGNIQYF. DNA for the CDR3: TGTGCCATCACCAGGGGAAACATTCAGTACTTC.

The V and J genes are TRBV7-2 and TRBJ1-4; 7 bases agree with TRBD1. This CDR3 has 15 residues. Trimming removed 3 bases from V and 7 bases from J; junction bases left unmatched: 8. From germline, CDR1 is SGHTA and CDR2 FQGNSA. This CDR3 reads CASSFQTGAGEKLFF. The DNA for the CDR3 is TGTGCCAGCAGCTTTCAAACAGGGGCGGGTGAAAAACTGTTTTTT.

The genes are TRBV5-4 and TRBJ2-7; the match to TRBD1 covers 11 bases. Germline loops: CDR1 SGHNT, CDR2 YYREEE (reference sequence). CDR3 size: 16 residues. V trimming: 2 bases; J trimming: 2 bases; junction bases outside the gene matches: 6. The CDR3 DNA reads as TGTGCCAGCAGCTTAATGGGACAGGGGGAGGCCTACGAGCAGTACTTC. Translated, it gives CASSLMGQGEAYEQYF.

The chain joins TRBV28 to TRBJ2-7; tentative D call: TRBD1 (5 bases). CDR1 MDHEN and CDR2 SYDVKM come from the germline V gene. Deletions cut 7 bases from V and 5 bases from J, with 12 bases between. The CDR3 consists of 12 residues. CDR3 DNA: TGTGCCAGCAACTCAGGGCGCAACGAGCAGTACGTC. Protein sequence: CASNSGRNEQYV.

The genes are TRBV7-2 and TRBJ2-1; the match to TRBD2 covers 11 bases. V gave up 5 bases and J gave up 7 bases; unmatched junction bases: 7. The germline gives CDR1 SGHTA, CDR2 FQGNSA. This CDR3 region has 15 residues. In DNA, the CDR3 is TGTGCCAGCAGCCCCCTTAGCGGGGGGGCAAATGAGCAGTTCTTC. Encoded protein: CASSPLSGGANEQFF.

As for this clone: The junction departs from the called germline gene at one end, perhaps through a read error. Written as DNA, the CDR3 is TGTGCCAGTAGGGCCTACCAGCATCGCACAGATACACAGTATTTT. This codes for CASRAYQHRTDTQYF. The genes are TRBV19 and TRBJ2-3; D not certain. The germline V gene encodes CDR1 LNHDA and CDR2 SQIVND (reference sequence). This CDR3 has 15 residues.

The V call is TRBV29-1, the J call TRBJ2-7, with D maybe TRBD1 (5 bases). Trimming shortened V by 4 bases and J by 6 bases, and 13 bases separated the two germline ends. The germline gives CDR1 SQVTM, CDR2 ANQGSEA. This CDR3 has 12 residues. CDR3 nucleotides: TGCAGCGTTGTAGGGGATAGACGCGAGCAGTACGTC. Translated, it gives CSVVGDRREQYV.

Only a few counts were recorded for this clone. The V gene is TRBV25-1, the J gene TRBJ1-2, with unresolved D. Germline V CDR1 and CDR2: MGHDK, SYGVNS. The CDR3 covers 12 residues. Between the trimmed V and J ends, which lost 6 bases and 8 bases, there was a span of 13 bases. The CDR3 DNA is TGTGCCAGCAGGGACTACAGTCTCGGCTACACCTTC. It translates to CASRDYSLGYTF.

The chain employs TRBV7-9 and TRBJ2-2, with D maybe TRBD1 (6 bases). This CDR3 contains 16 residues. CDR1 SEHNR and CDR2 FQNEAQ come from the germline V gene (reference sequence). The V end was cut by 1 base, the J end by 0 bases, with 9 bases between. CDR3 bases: TGTGCCAGCAGCTTAGATACAGGGACGAACACCGGGGAGCTGTTTTTT. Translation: CASSLDTGTNTGELFF.

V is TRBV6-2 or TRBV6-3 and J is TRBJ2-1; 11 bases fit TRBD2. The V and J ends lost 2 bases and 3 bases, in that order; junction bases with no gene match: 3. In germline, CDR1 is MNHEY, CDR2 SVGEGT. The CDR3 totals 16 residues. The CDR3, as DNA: TGTGCCAGCAGTTACCTAACTAGCGGGGGCTACAATGAGCAGTTCTTC. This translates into CASSYLTSGGYNEQFF.

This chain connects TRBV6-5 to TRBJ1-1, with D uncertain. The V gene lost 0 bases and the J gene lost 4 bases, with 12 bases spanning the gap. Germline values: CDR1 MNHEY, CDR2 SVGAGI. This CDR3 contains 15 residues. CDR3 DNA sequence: TGTGCCAGCAGTTACTCATGGGATATGGGCACTGAAGCTTTCTTT. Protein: CASSYSWDMGTEAFF.

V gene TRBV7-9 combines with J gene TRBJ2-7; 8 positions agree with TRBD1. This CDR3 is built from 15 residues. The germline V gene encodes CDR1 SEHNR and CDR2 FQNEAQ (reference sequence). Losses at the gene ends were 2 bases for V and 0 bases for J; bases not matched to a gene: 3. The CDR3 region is CASSLQGAISYEQYF. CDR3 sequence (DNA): TGTGCCAGCAGCTTACAGGGGGCGATCTCCTACGAGCAGTACTTC. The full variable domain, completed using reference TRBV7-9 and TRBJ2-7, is DTGVSQNPRHKITKRGQNVTFRCDPISEHNRLYWYRQTLGQGPEFLTYFQNEAQLEKSRLLSDRFSAERPKGSFSTLEIQRTEQGDSAMYLCASSLQGAISYEQYFGPGTRLTVT.

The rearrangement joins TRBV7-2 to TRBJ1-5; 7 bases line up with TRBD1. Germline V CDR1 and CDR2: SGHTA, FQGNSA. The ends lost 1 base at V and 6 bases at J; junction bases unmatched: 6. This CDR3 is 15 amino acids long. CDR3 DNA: TGTGCCAGCAGCTTAGGCCAGGGGGTGGGTCAGCCCCAGCATTTT. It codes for CASSLGQGVGQPQHF.

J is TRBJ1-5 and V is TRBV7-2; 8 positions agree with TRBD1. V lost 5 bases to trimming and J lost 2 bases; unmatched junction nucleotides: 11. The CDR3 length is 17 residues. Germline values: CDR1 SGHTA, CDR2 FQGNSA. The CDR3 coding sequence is TGTGCCAGCAGCCCCCGGACAGGGACCGGGGGCAATCAGCCCCAGCATTTT. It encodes CASSPRTGTGGNQPQHF.

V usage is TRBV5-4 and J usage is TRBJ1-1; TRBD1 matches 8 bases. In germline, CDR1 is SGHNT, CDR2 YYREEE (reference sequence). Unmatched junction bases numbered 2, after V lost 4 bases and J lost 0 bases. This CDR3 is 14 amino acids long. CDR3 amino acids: CASSQTGVNTEAFF. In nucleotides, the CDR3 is TGTGCCAGCAGCCAGACAGGGGTGAACACTGAAGCTTTCTTT.

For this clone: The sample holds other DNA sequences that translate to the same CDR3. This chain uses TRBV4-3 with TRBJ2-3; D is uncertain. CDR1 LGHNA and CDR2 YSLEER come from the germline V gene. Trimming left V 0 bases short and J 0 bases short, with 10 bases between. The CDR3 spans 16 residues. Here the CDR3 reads CASSQEGGLSTDTQYF. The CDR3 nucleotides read TGCGCCAGCAGCCAAGAGGGTGGGCTGAGCACAGATACGCAGTATTTT.

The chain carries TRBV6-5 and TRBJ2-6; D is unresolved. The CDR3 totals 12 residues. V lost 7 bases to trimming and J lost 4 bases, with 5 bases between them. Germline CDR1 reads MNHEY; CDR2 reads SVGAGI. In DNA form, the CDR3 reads TGTGCCAGCACCTCCGGGGCCAACGTCCTGACTTTC. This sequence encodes CASTSGANVLTF.